The 5 T cell receptor beta chains below all came from one sample that was sequenced in a study of T-cell memory formation after mild COVID-19. In TCRdb, the 5' RACE reads were re-called with MiXCR into one record per CDR3 protein. The sample consists of 350,000 to 450,000 distinct CDR3 sequences, approximately 15% of them appearing once. The sample comprised PBMCs or a T cell subset sorted from them (not recorded which). These receptors came from a man between 18 and 29 years old who had mild COVID-19 (a few samples of this study predate the infection). Cell type and time point are not known.

This clonotype has at least ten counts. This chain links TRBV4-1 with TRBJ1-1; a weak D match, TRBD1 (5 bases). V shed 0 bases and J shed 0 bases, with 14 bases lying between them. This CDR3 has 17 amino acids. Per the germline V gene, CDR1 is MGHRA and CDR2 is YSYEKL. As DNA, the CDR3 is TGCGCCAGCAGCCAAGAGAGTGGGGGTGGCATGAACACTGAAGCTTTCTTT. This gives the protein CASSQESGGGMNTEAFF.

This clonotype was detected ten times or more. The chain uses TRBV4-3 and TRBJ2-2; 8 nucleotides line up with TRBD1. The CDR3 is 17 residues long. V gave up 0 bases and J gave up 4 bases; unmatched junction bases: 7. Germline V CDR1 and CDR2: LGHNA, YSLEER. The CDR3 loop is CASSQDSRTGSTGELFF. CDR3 bases: TGCGCCAGCAGCCAAGATAGTCGGACAGGGAGCACCGGGGAGCTGTTTTTT.

The chain employs TRBV18 and TRBJ2-1; a possible D gene is TRBD1 (6 bases). The germline CDR1 and CDR2 sequences are KGHSH and LQKENI. This CDR3 comprises 14 residues. The germline V and J ends were trimmed by 6 bases and 3 bases, with 12 bases remaining between them. The CDR3, as DNA: TGTGCCAGCTCCCAGGACAGTATCTACAATGAGCAGTTCTTC. Amino acid sequence: CASSQDSIYNEQFF.

This chain joins TRBV7-8 and TRBJ2-4; no firm D call. The germline gives CDR1 SGHVS, CDR2 FQNEAQ. Trimming cost V 2 bases and J 0 bases, with 8 bases left between them. CDR3 size: 15 residues. CDR3 protein: CASSLQSVAKNIQYF. In nucleotides, the CDR3 is TGTGCCAGCAGCTTACAGTCGGTAGCCAAAAACATTCAGTACTTC.

V is TRBV7-2 and J is TRBJ2-1; 8 nucleotides match TRBD2. V lost 5 bases and J lost 7; bases outside the gene matches: 7. This CDR3 spans 14 amino acids. Germline CDR1 SGHTA, CDR2 FQGNSA. The CDR3 region has the DNA TGTGCCAGCAGCCCCGATAGCGGGGATAATGAGCAGTTCTTC. Amino acid sequence: CASSPDSGDNEQFF.